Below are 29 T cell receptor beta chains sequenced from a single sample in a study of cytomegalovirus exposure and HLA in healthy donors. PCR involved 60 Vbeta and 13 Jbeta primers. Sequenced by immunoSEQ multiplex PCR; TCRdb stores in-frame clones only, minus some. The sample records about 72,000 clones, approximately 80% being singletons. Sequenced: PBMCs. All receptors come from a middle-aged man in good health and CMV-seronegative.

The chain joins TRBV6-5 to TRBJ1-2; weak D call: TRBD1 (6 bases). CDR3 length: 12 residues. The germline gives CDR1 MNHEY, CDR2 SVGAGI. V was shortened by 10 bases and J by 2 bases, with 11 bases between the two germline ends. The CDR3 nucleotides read TGTGCCACCGGGGACAAAAACTATGGCTACACCTTC. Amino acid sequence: CATGDKNYGYTF.

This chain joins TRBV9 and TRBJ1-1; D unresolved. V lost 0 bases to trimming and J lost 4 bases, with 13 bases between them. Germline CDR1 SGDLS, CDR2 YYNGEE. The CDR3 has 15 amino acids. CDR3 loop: CASSVAGVEGTEAFF. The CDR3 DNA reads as TGTGCCAGCAGCGTAGCCGGGGTCGAGGGCACTGAAGCTTTCTTT.

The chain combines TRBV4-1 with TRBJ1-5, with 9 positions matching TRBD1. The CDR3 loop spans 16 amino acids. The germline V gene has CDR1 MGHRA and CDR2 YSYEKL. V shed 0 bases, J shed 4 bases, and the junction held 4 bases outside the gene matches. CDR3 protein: CASSQDPGTGNQPQHF. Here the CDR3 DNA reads TGCGCCAGCAGCCAAGACCCCGGGACAGGGAATCAGCCCCAGCATTTT.

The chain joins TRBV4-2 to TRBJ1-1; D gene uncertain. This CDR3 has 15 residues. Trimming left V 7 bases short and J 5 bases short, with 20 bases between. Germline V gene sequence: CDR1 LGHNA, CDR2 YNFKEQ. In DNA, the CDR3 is TGTGCCAGCACCCCGAAGTCCATTGGGAGGACTGAAGCTTTCTTT. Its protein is CASTPKSIGRTEAFF.

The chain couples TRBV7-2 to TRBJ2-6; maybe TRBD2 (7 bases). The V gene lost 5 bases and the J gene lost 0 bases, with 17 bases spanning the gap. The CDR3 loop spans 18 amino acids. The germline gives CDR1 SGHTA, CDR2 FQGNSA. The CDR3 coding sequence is TGTGCCAGCAGCGATCCGGGGGGAGGGGGCTCTGGGGCCAACGTCCTGACTTTC. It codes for CASSDPGGGGSGANVLTF.

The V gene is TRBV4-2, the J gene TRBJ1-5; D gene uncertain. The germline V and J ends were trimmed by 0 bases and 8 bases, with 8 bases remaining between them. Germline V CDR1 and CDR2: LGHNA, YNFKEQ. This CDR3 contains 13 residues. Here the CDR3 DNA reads TGTGCCAGCAGCCAAGATCAGGTTAAGCCCCAGCATTTT. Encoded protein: CASSQDQVKPQHF.

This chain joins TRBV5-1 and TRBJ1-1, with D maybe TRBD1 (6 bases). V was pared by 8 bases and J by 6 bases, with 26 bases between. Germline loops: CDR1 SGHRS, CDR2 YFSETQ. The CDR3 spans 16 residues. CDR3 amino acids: CASIQGNGGDGAEAFF. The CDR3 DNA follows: TGCGCCAGTATACAGGGAAATGGGGGGGACGGTGCTGAAGCTTTCTTT.

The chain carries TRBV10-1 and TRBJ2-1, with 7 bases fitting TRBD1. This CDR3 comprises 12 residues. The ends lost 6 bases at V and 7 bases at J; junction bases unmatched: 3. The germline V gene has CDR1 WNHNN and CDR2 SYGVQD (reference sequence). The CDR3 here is CASSGQANEQFF. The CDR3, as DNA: TGCGCCAGCAGCGGACAGGCAAATGAGCAGTTCTTC.

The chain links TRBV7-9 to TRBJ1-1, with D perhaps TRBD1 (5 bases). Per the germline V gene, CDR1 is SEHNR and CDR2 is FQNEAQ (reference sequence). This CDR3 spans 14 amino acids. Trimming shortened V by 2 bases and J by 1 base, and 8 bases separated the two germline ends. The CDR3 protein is CASSLSQGNTEAFF. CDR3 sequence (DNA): TGTGCCAGCAGCTTATCTCAGGGGAACACTGAAGCTTTCTTT.

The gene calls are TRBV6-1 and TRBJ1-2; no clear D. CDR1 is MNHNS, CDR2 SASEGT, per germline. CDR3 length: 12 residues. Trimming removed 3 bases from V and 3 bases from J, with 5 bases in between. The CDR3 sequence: CASSERDYGYTF. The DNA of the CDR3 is TGTGCCAGCAGTGAGCGGGACTATGGCTACACCTTC.

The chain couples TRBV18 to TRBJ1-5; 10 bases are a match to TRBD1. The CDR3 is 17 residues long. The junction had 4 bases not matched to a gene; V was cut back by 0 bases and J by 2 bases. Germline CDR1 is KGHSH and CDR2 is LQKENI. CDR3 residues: CASSPPRGTGGNQPQHF. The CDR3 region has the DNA TGTGCCAGCTCACCACCGAGGGGGACAGGGGGCAATCAGCCCCAGCATTTT.

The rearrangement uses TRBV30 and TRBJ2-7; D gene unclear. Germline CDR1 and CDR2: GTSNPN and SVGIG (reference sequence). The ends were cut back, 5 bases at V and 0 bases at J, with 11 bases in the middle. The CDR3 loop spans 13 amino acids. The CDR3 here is CAWAPPSSYEQYF. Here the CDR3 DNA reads TGTGCCTGGGCCCCACCGAGCTCCTACGAGCAGTACTTC.

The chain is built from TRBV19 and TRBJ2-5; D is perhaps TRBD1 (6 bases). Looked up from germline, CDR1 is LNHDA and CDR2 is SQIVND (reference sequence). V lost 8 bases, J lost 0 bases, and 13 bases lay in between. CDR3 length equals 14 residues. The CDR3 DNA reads TGTGCCAGTGCCCGGACAGAGTACCAAGAGACCCAGTACTTC. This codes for CASARTEYQETQYF.

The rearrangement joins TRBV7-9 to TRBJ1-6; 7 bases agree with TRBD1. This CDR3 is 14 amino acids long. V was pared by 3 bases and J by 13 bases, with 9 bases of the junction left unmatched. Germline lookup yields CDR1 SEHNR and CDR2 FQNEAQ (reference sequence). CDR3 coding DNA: TGTGCCAGCAGCTTGGGGACAGCTTACCGCCCCCTCCACTTT. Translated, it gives CASSLGTAYRPLHF. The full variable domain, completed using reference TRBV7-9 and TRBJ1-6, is DTGVSQNPRHKITKRGQNVTFRCDPISEHNRLYWYRQTLGQGPEFLTYFQNEAQLEKSRLLSDRFSAERPKGSFSTLEIQRTEQGDSAMYLCASSLGTAYRPLHFGNGTRLTVT.

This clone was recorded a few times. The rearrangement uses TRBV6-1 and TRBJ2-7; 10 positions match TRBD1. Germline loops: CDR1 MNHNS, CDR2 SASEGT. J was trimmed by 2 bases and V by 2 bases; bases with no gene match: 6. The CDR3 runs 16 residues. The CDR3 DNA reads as TGTGCCAGCAGTGAAATCGGGACAGGGGAAGCCTACGAGCAGTACTTC. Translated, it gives CASSEIGTGEAYEQYF.

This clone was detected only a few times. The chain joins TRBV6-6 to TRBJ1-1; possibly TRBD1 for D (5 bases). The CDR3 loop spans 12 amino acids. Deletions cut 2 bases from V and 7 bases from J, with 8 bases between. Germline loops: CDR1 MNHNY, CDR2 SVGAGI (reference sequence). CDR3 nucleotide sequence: TGTGCCAGCAGTTACGTGGGGGGTGAAGCTTTCTTT. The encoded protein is CASSYVGGEAFF.

The CDR3, as DNA: TGTGCCAGCAGCTTAGAATATGGGACTCGTTCACCCCTCCACTTT. Amino acids: CASSLEYGTRSPLHF. This chain uses TRBV7-9 with TRBJ1-6; weak D call: TRBD1 (5 bases). V dropped 1 base and J dropped 9 bases, with 13 bases sitting between them. Germline V lookup: CDR1 SEHNR, CDR2 FQNEAQ (reference sequence). The CDR3 runs to 15 residues.

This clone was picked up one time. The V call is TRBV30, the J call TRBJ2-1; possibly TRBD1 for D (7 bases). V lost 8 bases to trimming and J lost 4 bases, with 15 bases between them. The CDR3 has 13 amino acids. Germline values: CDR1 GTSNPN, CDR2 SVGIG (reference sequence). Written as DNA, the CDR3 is TGTGCCCGAGGAGGGACAGTTTACAATGAGCAGTTCTTC. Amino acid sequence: CARGGTVYNEQFF.

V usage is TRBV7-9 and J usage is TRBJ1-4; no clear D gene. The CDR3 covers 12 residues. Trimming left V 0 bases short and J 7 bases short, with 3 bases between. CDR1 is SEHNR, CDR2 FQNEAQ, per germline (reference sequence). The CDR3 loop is CASSLAVEKLFF. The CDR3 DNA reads TGTGCCAGCAGCTTAGCCGTTGAAAAACTGTTTTTT.

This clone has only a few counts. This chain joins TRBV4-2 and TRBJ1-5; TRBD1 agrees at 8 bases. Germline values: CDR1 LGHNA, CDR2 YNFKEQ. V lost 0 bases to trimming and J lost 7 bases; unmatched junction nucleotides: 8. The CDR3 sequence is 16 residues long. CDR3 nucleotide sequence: TGTGCCAGCAGCCAAGAAGTCCCCGACAGGGGCCAGCCCCAGCATTTT. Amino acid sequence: CASSQEVPDRGQPQHF.

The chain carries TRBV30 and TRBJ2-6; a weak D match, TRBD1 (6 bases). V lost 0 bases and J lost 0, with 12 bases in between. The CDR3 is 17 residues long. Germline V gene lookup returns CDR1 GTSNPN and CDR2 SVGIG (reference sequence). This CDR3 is CAWSVLETGSGANVLTF. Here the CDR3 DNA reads TGTGCCTGGAGTGTATTGGAGACAGGCTCTGGGGCCAACGTCCTGACTTTC.

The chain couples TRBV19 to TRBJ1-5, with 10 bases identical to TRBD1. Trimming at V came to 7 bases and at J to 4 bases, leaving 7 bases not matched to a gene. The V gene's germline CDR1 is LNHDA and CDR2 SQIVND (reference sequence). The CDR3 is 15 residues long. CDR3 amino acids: CASIRTGGLNQPQHF. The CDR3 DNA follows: TGTGCCAGTATCAGGACAGGGGGGTTAAATCAGCCCCAGCATTTT. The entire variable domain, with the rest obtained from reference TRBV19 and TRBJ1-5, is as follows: DGGITQSPKYLFRKEGQNVTLSCEQNLNHDAMYWYRQDPGQGLRLIYYSQIVNDFQKGDIAEGYSVSREKKESFPLTVTSAQKNPTAFYLCASIRTGGLNQPQHFGDGTRLSIL.

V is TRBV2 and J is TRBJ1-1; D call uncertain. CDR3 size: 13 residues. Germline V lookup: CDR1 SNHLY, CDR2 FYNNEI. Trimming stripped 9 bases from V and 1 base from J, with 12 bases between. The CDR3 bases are TGTGCCAGTCGAGGCCGTGGGAACACTGAAGCTTTCTTT. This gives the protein CASRGRGNTEAFF.

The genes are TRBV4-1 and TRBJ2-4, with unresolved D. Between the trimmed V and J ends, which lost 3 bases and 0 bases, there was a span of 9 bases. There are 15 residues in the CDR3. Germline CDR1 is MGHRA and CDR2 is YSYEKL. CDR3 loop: CASSHTELAKNIQYF. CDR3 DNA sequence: TGCGCCAGCAGCCATACAGAGCTAGCCAAAAACATTCAGTACTTC.

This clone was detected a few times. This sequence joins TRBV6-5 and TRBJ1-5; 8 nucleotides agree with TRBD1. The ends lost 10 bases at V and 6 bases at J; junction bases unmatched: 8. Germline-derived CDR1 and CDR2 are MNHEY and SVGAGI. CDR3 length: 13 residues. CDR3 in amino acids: CATGQGGGQPQHF. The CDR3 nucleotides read TGTGCCACAGGACAGGGAGGAGGTCAGCCCCAGCATTTT.

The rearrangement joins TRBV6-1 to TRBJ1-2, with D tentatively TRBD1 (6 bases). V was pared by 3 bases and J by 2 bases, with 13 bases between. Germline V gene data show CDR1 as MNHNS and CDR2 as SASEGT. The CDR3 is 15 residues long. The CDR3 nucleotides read TGTGCCAGCAGTGAGAGACAGGAGTTAAACTATGGCTACACCTTC. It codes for CASSERQELNYGYTF.

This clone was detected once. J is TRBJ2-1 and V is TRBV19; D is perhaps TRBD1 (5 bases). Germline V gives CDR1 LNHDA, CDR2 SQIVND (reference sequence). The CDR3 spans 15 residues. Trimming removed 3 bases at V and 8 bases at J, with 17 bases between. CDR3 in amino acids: CASSMPGQGSDEQFF. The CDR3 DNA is TGTGCCAGTAGTATGCCCGGGCAGGGTTCCGATGAGCAGTTCTTC.

The CDR3 DNA is TGTGCCAGCAGCGTAGCGAGTACAGACGACGTTATATCACCCCTCCACTTT. Amino acids: CASSVASTDDVISPLHF. The rearrangement joins TRBV9 to TRBJ1-6; no clear D gene. There are 17 residues in the CDR3. In germline, CDR1 is SGDLS, CDR2 YYNGEE. V lost 0 bases and J 10 bases, leaving 20 bases between the germline ends.

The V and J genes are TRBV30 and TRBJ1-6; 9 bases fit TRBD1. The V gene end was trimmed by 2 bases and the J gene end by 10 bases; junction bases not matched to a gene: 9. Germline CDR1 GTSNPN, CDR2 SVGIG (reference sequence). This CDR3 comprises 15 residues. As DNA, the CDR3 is TGTGCCTGGAGTCGCCGGGACAGGGATGACTCACCCCTCCACTTT. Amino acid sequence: CAWSRRDRDDSPLHF.